A selection of T cell receptor beta chains follows, all from one sample in a study of cytomegalovirus exposure and HLA in healthy donors. Assay: immunoSEQ multiplex PCR; the TCRdb copy retains only in-frame clones and omits some. The sample holds some 140,000 clones; more than 60% are singletons and the top ten take approximately 8.8%. Sequenced input: PBMCs. The receptors were gathered from a woman between 45 and 60 years old in good health and CMV-seropositive. Both conserved end residues are part of each CDR3. Fields, in order: clone size, V gene, D gene, J gene, CDR3 protein, CDR3 DNA. The D gene is left open where the match is weak. The size field is filled for only some rows; it gives once, few, many or a size class.

clone_size: .; v_call: TRBV28; d_call: .; j_call: TRBJ1-2; cdr3_aa: CASSQTPDYGYTF; cdr3_nt: TGTGCCAGCAGCCAGACACCAGACTATGGCTACACCTTC
clone_size: .; v_call: TRBV29-1; d_call: .; j_call: TRBJ2-3; cdr3_aa: CSVDHRATDTQYF; cdr3_nt: TGCAGCGTTGATCACAGGGCCACAGATACGCAGTATTTT
clone_size: .; v_call: TRBV28; d_call: TRBD1; j_call: TRBJ1-1; cdr3_aa: CASSWDRGNTEAFF; cdr3_nt: TGTGCCAGCAGTTGGGACAGGGGGAACACTGAAGCTTTCTTT
clone_size: .; v_call: TRBV11-2; d_call: TRBD2; j_call: TRBJ2-2; cdr3_aa: CASIGQRGTNTGELFF; cdr3_nt: TGTGCCAGCATCGGACAGCGGGGGACGAACACCGGGGAGCTGTTTTTT
clone_size: few; v_call: TRBV29-1; d_call: .; j_call: TRBJ1-1; cdr3_aa: CSVGREGTEAFF; cdr3_nt: TGCAGCGTTGGACGGGAGGGGACTGAAGCTTTCTTT
clone_size: .; v_call: TRBV9; d_call: TRBD1; j_call: TRBJ1-6; cdr3_aa: CASTAGTGGPLHF; cdr3_nt: TGTGCCAGCACCGCTGGGACAGGGGGACCCCTCCACTTT
clone_size: .; v_call: TRBV16; d_call: .; j_call: TRBJ2-2; cdr3_aa: CASSDSYTGELFF; cdr3_nt: TGTGCCAGCAGCGACAGCTACACCGGGGAGCTGTTTTTT
clone_size: .; v_call: TRBV4-2; d_call: TRBD2; j_call: TRBJ2-1; cdr3_aa: CASSQERSGGAYNEQFF; cdr3_nt: TGTGCCAGCAGCCAAGAAAGGAGCGGGGGGGCCTACAATGAGCAGTTCTTC
clone_size: few; v_call: TRBV7-3; d_call: TRBD1; j_call: TRBJ1-1; cdr3_aa: CASSLDRVNTEAFF; cdr3_nt: TGTGCCAGCAGCTTAGACAGGGTAAACACTGAAGCTTTCTTT
clone_size: .; v_call: TRBV6-1; d_call: TRBD1; j_call: TRBJ1-6; cdr3_aa: CASSFPGGLGSPLHF; cdr3_nt: TGTGCCAGCAGTTTCCCAGGGGGCTTGGGTTCACCCCTCCACTTT
clone_size: .; v_call: TRBV15; d_call: .; j_call: TRBJ1-1; cdr3_aa: CATSRGQENTEAFF; cdr3_nt: TGTGCCACCAGCAGAGGACAGGAGAACACTGAAGCTTTCTTT
clone_size: .; v_call: TRBV28; d_call: TRBD1; j_call: TRBJ1-4; cdr3_aa: CASSPGQFSRGLFF; cdr3_nt: TGTGCCAGCAGTCCGGGACAGTTCTCCCGGGGACTGTTTTTT
clone_size: .; v_call: TRBV6-1; d_call: .; j_call: TRBJ2-2; cdr3_aa: CASSKGLMNTGELFF; cdr3_nt: TGTGCCAGCAGTAAGGGACTGATGAACACCGGGGAGCTGTTTTTT
clone_size: .; v_call: TRBV7-2; d_call: TRBD2; j_call: TRBJ2-5; cdr3_aa: CASSEGTSGGGETQYF; cdr3_nt: TGTGCCAGCAGCGAGGGGACTAGCGGGGGGGGAGAGACCCAGTACTTC
clone_size: .; v_call: TRBV6-5; d_call: TRBD2; j_call: TRBJ2-2; cdr3_aa: CASSPGGVSGELFF; cdr3_nt: TGTGCCAGCAGCCCCGGGGGGGTCTCCGGGGAGCTGTTTTTT
clone_size: .; v_call: TRBV11-3; d_call: .; j_call: TRBJ2-4; cdr3_aa: CASSLGPSDNIQYF; cdr3_nt: TGTGCCAGCAGCTTAGGGCCTAGCGACAACATTCAGTACTTC
clone_size: .; v_call: TRBV11-2; d_call: TRBD2; j_call: TRBJ2-1; cdr3_aa: CASSHSSGGAWNEQFF; cdr3_nt: TGTGCCAGCAGCCACTCGAGCGGGGGGGCTTGGAATGAGCAGTTCTTC
clone_size: few; v_call: TRBV29-1; d_call: TRBD2; j_call: TRBJ2-5; cdr3_aa: CSVNLGGGAGETQYF; cdr3_nt: TGCAGCGTTAACCTTGGCGGGGGGGCCGGGGAGACCCAGTACTTC
clone_size: few; v_call: TRBV6-1; d_call: TRBD1; j_call: TRBJ2-2; cdr3_aa: CASSLRQGSGELFF; cdr3_nt: TGTGCCAGCAGTCTCCGACAGGGGAGCGGGGAGCTGTTTTTT
clone_size: .; v_call: TRBV15; d_call: .; j_call: TRBJ1-6; cdr3_aa: CATSRESAWQDYNSPLHF; cdr3_nt: TGTGCCACCAGCAGAGAAAGTGCCTGGCAGGACTATAATTCACCCCTCCACTTT
clone_size: .; v_call: TRBV5-4; d_call: TRBD2; j_call: TRBJ2-7; cdr3_aa: CASSSSGGSSYEQYF; cdr3_nt: TGTGCCAGCAGTTCAAGCGGGGGAAGCTCCTACGAGCAGTACTTC
clone_size: .; v_call: TRBV4-3; d_call: .; j_call: TRBJ1-2; cdr3_aa: CASSHVEGYGYTF; cdr3_nt: TGCGCCAGCAGCCACGTCGAGGGCTATGGCTACACCTTC
clone_size: .; v_call: TRBV2; d_call: .; j_call: TRBJ1-1; cdr3_aa: CASSEGRGNTEAFF; cdr3_nt: TGTGCCAGCAGTGAAGGCAGGGGGAACACTGAAGCTTTCTTT
clone_size: .; v_call: TRBV7-9; d_call: TRBD2; j_call: TRBJ2-3; cdr3_aa: CSSSFPPRGLAVTDTQYF; cdr3_nt: TGTTCCAGCAGCTTTCCCCCCCGGGGACTAGCCGTCACAGATACGCAGTATTTT
clone_size: .; v_call: TRBV6-5; d_call: TRBD1; j_call: TRBJ2-7; cdr3_aa: CASRRLLDRVHEQYF; cdr3_nt: TGTGCCAGCAGACGACTACTCGACAGGGTCCACGAGCAGTACTTC
clone_size: .; v_call: TRBV4-1; d_call: .; j_call: TRBJ2-1; cdr3_aa: CASSQDDSDYNEQFF; cdr3_nt: TGCGCCAGCAGCCAAGACGACTCCGACTACAATGAGCAGTTCTTC
clone_size: .; v_call: TRBV6-1; d_call: TRBD2; j_call: TRBJ2-5; cdr3_aa: CASSGTSGGGGETQYF; cdr3_nt: TGTGCCAGCAGTGGGACTAGCGGGGGGGGCGGAGAGACCCAGTACTTC
clone_size: once; v_call: TRBV15; d_call: TRBD1; j_call: TRBJ2-5; cdr3_aa: CATSRDTGVQETQYF; cdr3_nt: TGTGCCACCAGCAGAGATACAGGGGTCCAAGAGACCCAGTACTTC
clone_size: .; v_call: TRBV25-1; d_call: TRBD1; j_call: TRBJ2-7; cdr3_aa: CASSAAGTEIHEQYF; cdr3_nt: TGTGCCAGCAGTGCTGCCGGGACAGAGATTCACGAGCAGTACTTC
clone_size: few; v_call: TRBV5-1; d_call: .; j_call: TRBJ2-2; cdr3_aa: CASSLTQGTGELFF; cdr3_nt: TGCGCCAGCAGCTTAACCCAGGGCACCGGGGAGCTGTTTTTT
clone_size: .; v_call: TRBV6-4; d_call: .; j_call: TRBJ1-5; cdr3_aa: CASSSRAGQPQHF; cdr3_nt: TGTGCCAGCAGCTCCAGGGCAGGGCAGCCCCAGCATTTT
clone_size: .; v_call: TRBV25-1; d_call: TRBD1; j_call: TRBJ2-3; cdr3_aa: CASSLGQGRTDTQYF; cdr3_nt: TGTGCCAGCAGCTTGGGACAGGGAAGAACAGATACGCAGTATTTT
clone_size: once; v_call: TRBV19; d_call: .; j_call: TRBJ1-6; cdr3_aa: CAAGRSSYNSPLHF; cdr3_nt: TGTGCCGCTGGCCGCAGCTCCTATAATTCACCCCTCCACTTT
clone_size: few; v_call: TRBV14; d_call: .; j_call: TRBJ2-2; cdr3_aa: CASSQVVGGELFF; cdr3_nt: TGTGCCAGCAGCCAAGTCGTCGGGGGGGAGCTGTTTTTT
clone_size: .; v_call: TRBV5-1; d_call: TRBD2; j_call: TRBJ2-3; cdr3_aa: CASSLVSGDTDTQYF; cdr3_nt: TGCGCCAGCAGCTTGGTTAGCGGGGACACAGATACGCAGTATTTT
clone_size: .; v_call: TRBV2; d_call: .; j_call: TRBJ1-1; cdr3_aa: CASNAPSANTEAFF; cdr3_nt: TGTGCCAGCAACGCTCCCAGTGCGAACACTGAAGCTTTCTTT
clone_size: few; v_call: TRBV5-4; d_call: TRBD1; j_call: TRBJ2-2; cdr3_aa: CASSSGTGGNTGELFF; cdr3_nt: TGTGCCAGCAGCTCCGGGACAGGGGGTAACACCGGGGAGCTGTTTTTT
clone_size: .; v_call: TRBV7-3; d_call: TRBD1; j_call: TRBJ1-2; cdr3_aa: CASSLTFRGQGSGYTF; cdr3_nt: TGTGCCAGCAGCTTAACGTTTCGCGGACAGGGGAGTGGCTACACCTTC
clone_size: .; v_call: TRBV7-3; d_call: TRBD1; j_call: TRBJ2-7; cdr3_aa: CASSSQRDRHYYEQYF; cdr3_nt: TGTGCCAGCAGCTCCCAAAGGGACAGACACTACTACGAGCAGTACTTC
clone_size: few; v_call: TRBV10-3; d_call: TRBD1; j_call: TRBJ1-5; cdr3_aa: CAISDVTGGQPQHF; cdr3_nt: TGTGCCATCAGTGATGTGACAGGGGGACAGCCCCAGCATTTT
clone_size: .; v_call: TRBV11-3; d_call: .; j_call: TRBJ2-3; cdr3_aa: CASSLGGRSTDTQYF; cdr3_nt: TGTGCCAGCAGCTTAGGGGGGAGGAGCACAGATACGCAGTATTTT
clone_size: .; v_call: TRBV29-1; d_call: .; j_call: TRBJ1-2; cdr3_aa: CSVEVQNWSYTF; cdr3_nt: TGCAGCGTTGAGGTTCAGAACTGGAGTTACACCTTC
clone_size: .; v_call: TRBV5-6; d_call: .; j_call: TRBJ1-2; cdr3_aa: CASSLSGEYGYTF; cdr3_nt: TGTGCCAGCAGCTTATCGGGGGAATATGGCTACACCTTC
clone_size: .; v_call: TRBV5-4; d_call: TRBD2; j_call: TRBJ2-5; cdr3_aa: CASSSTSGGDQETQYF; cdr3_nt: TGTGCCAGCAGCTCGACTAGCGGGGGGGACCAAGAGACCCAGTACTTC
clone_size: .; v_call: TRBV11-3; d_call: TRBD1; j_call: TRBJ2-7; cdr3_aa: CASSFGQGQNFKEQYF; cdr3_nt: TGTGCCAGCAGCTTTGGACAGGGTCAAAATTTCAAGGAGCAGTACTTC
clone_size: .; v_call: TRBV5-1; d_call: TRBD1; j_call: TRBJ2-3; cdr3_aa: CASSLQGQGTADTQYF; cdr3_nt: TGCGCCAGCAGCTTGCAGGGACAGGGAACCGCAGATACGCAGTATTTT
clone_size: .; v_call: TRBV28; d_call: .; j_call: TRBJ2-3; cdr3_aa: CASLSRGAATDTQYF; cdr3_nt: TGTGCCAGCCTGTCCCGGGGGGCCGCGACAGATACGCAGTATTTT
clone_size: .; v_call: TRBV5-6; d_call: TRBD1; j_call: TRBJ1-1; cdr3_aa: CASTFSMQGDTEAFF; cdr3_nt: TGTGCCAGCACCTTTAGTATGCAGGGGGACACTGAAGCTTTCTTT
clone_size: .; v_call: TRBV6-6; d_call: .; j_call: TRBJ1-2; cdr3_aa: CASITRTELNYGYTF; cdr3_nt: TGTGCCAGCATCACCAGGACAGAGCTAAACTATGGCTACACCTTC
clone_size: .; v_call: TRBV5-1; d_call: TRBD1; j_call: TRBJ1-1; cdr3_aa: CASSLGQGLTEAFF; cdr3_nt: TGCGCCAGCAGCTTGGGACAGGGATTAACTGAAGCTTTCTTT
clone_size: .; v_call: TRBV4-2; d_call: .; j_call: TRBJ1-6; cdr3_aa: CASSQDRRDSPLHF; cdr3_nt: TGTGCCAGCAGCCAAGATAGGAGGGATTCACCCCTCCACTTT
clone_size: few; v_call: TRBV28; d_call: .; j_call: TRBJ1-2; cdr3_aa: CASSLADLNYGYTF; cdr3_nt: TGTGCCAGCAGTTTAGCGGATCTTAACTATGGCTACACCTTC
clone_size: .; v_call: TRBV5-5; d_call: TRBD1; j_call: TRBJ1-1; cdr3_aa: CASNLGAGGFTEAFF; cdr3_nt: TGTGCCAGCAACCTCGGGGCAGGGGGCTTCACTGAAGCTTTCTTT